This T cell receptor (beta chain) was retrieved from a study of blood T cells in healthy people across ages. Combining a sample-barcoded 5' primer with a J-beta primer mix, a second PCR ran for 7 to 11 cycles. TCRdb redid the calling of the 5' RACE reads with MiXCR, one entry per CDR3 protein. The sample has 600,000 to 900,000 distinct CDR3 sequences; roughly 25% are singletons. The CDR3 totals 16 residues. V dropped 5 bases and J dropped 4 bases, with 21 bases sitting between them. The germline CDR1 and CDR2 sequences are SGHTA and FQGNSA. The same specimen was also included in a second study, on T cells of mothers and their children.

This receptor was obtained from a boy younger than 18 in good health. The chain combines TRBV7-2 with TRBJ2-7, with D possibly matching TRBD2 (7 bases). The sequencing sample was made of blood. The CDR3 sequence: CASSPFVGGPLYEQYF. The CDR3 DNA follows: TGTGCCAGCAGCCCATTTGTGGGGGGGCCGTTGTACGAGCAGTACTTC.